One sample yielded the 18 T cell receptor beta chains listed below, sequenced in a study of STAT5B mutations in CD4+ large granular lymphocyte leukemia (dated by TCRdb to between 2020 and 2023). Receptor libraries were prepared by the immunoSEQ multiplex PCR assay. TCRdb provides this immuneACCESS table in a form limited to in-frame rearrangements. Some clones are lacking; in checked studies, under half of them reflect an unresolved V gene, and why the rest are absent is not known. The sample profile shows nearly 35,000 clones; 68% of them were found once. The ten biggest clones cover around 2% of the sample. Sample: CD4+ T cells from blood buffy coats. The receptors derive from a human donor in good health.

The chain uses TRBV27 and TRBJ1-3; D is perhaps TRBD1 (5 bases). The CDR3 is 15 residues long. Germline V gives CDR1 MNHEY, CDR2 SMNVEV (reference sequence). Trimming took 6 bases from V and 3 from J, leaving 15 bases between them. This chain's CDR3 is CASREKGAVGNTIYF. The CDR3 nucleotides read TGTGCCAGCAGGGAAAAAGGGGCGGTTGGAAACACCATATATTTT.

The sample holds a few counts of this clone. V gene TRBV6-5 combines with J gene TRBJ2-1, with a tentative D call TRBD1 (5 bases). This CDR3 is built from 14 residues. From germline, CDR1 is MNHEY and CDR2 SVGAGI. Trimming removed 7 bases at V and 10 bases at J, with 20 bases between. The CDR3: CASKEALRHREQFF. The CDR3 coding sequence is TGTGCCAGCAAAGAAGCTCTCCGTCACAGGGAGCAGTTCTTC.

The chain is built from TRBV9 and TRBJ2-5; a possible D gene is TRBD2 (5 bases). The CDR3 is 14 residues long. Germline CDR1 is SGDLS and CDR2 is YYNGEE. Trimming removed 4 bases from V and 3 bases from J, with 13 bases in between. CDR3 bases: TGTGCCAGCAGCACCCGGGGAGTTGAAGAGACCCAGTACTTC. The encoded protein is CASSTRGVEETQYF.

The chain combines TRBV5-4 with TRBJ2-5; 7 nucleotides agree with TRBD1. Germline V lookup: CDR1 SGHNT, CDR2 YYREEE (reference sequence). This CDR3 is built from 13 residues. The V gene end was trimmed by 4 bases and the J gene end by 2 bases; junction bases not matched to a gene: 2. This CDR3 reads CASSGGQQETQYF. CDR3 in DNA: TGTGCCAGCAGCGGGGGACAGCAAGAGACCCAGTACTTC.

This clone is medium-sized by share. The V call is TRBV6-5, the J call TRBJ1-5, with D hard to call. This CDR3 contains 13 residues. Between the trimmed V and J ends, which lost 2 bases and 7 bases, there was a span of 9 bases. Germline V gives CDR1 MNHEY, CDR2 SVGAGI. CDR3 protein: CASSYLFGQPQHF. The CDR3 DNA is TGTGCCAGCAGTTACCTTTTTGGGCAGCCCCAGCATTTT.

This clone has a single count. The chain uses TRBV2 and TRBJ2-6; D might be TRBD1 (6 bases). This CDR3 comprises 14 residues. In germline, CDR1 is SNHLY, CDR2 FYNNEI. V gave up 4 bases and J gave up 4 bases, with 8 bases separating them. Here the CDR3 DNA reads TGTGCCAGCAGTGCAGGGGCCGGGGCCAACGTCCTGACTTTC. The encoded protein is CASSAGAGANVLTF.

The V and J genes are TRBV4-2 and TRBJ1-1, with D unclear. Germline V gene data show CDR1 as LGHNA and CDR2 as YNFKEQ. Trimming removed 1 base from V and 5 bases from J, with 11 bases in between. This CDR3 is built from 14 residues. This chain's CDR3 is CASSQGAEGTEAFF. The CDR3 nucleotides are TGTGCCAGCAGCCAAGGGGCAGAGGGAACTGAAGCTTTCTTT.

The chain is built from TRBV5-4 and TRBJ1-3; 11 nucleotides line up with TRBD1. Germline V gene data show CDR1 as SGHNT and CDR2 as YYREEE (reference sequence). The CDR3 contains 14 residues. Losses at the gene ends were 4 bases for V and 7 bases for J; bases not matched to a gene: 4. The CDR3 coding sequence is TGTGCCAGCAGCACGAGGGACAGGGGGAACACCATATATTTT. Amino acid sequence: CASSTRDRGNTIYF.

V usage is TRBV9 and J usage is TRBJ2-3, with a tentative D call TRBD1 (5 bases). V was cut by 0 bases and J by 2 bases, with 16 bases left in between. The CDR3 is 17 amino acids. CDR1 and CDR2 (germline): SGDLS, YYNGEE. The CDR3 loop reads CASSVESDIPPTDTQYF. The CDR3 DNA is TGTGCCAGCAGCGTAGAATCGGACATTCCCCCCACAGATACGCAGTATTTT. The variable domain in full, with the rest retrieved from reference TRBV9 and TRBJ2-3, is DSGVTQTPKHLITATGQRVTLRCSPRSGDLSVYWYQQSLDQGLQFLIQYYNGEERAKGNILERFSAQQFPDLHSELNLSSLELGDSALYFCASSVESDIPPTDTQYFGPGTRLTVL.

The genes are TRBV6-1 and TRBJ1-5, with TRBD1 as a possible D gene (6 bases). The V gene lost 6 bases and the J gene lost 0 bases, with 12 bases spanning the gap. The CDR3 spans 15 residues. Germline V gives CDR1 MNHNS, CDR2 SASEGT. CDR3 protein: CASRTGTNSNQPQHF. The CDR3 coding sequence is TGTGCCAGCAGAACCGGGACAAATAGCAATCAGCCCCAGCATTTT.

The chain combines TRBV7-9 with TRBJ2-1; 9 bases are shared with TRBD1. Trimming took 5 bases from V and 8 from J; bases not matched to a gene: 1. Looked up from germline, CDR1 is SEHNR and CDR2 is FQNEAQ (reference sequence). The length of the CDR3 is 12 residues. CDR3 nucleotides: TGTGCCAGCAGCCGGGACAGGGATGAGCAGTTCTTC. Amino acid sequence: CASSRDRDEQFF.

The J gene is TRBJ1-1, the V gene TRBV29-1; no clear D. Germline CDR1 reads SQVTM; CDR2 reads ANQGSEA. Trimming shortened V by 3 bases and J by 1 base, and 3 bases separated the two germline ends. The length of the CDR3 is 11 residues. CDR3 DNA: TGCAGCGTTGAGCAGAACACTGAAGCTTTCTTT. The encoded protein is CSVEQNTEAFF. Full variable domain (missing parts from reference TRBV29-1 and TRBJ1-1): SAVISQKPSRDICQRGTSLTIQCQVDSQVTMMFWYRQQPGQSLTLIATANQGSEATYESGFVIDKFPISRPNLTFSTLTVSNMSPEDSSIYLCSVEQNTEAFFGQGTRLTVV.

Here the CDR3 reads CASSEGGRARNTQYF. In nucleotides, the CDR3 is TGTGCCAGCAGTGAAGGTGGCCGGGCTCGGAATACGCAGTATTTT. The chain is built from TRBV6-1 and TRBJ2-3; no clear D gene. Trimming shortened V by 1 base and J by 7 bases, and 15 bases separated the two germline ends. This CDR3 comprises 15 residues. Germline V gene lookup returns CDR1 MNHNS and CDR2 SASEGT.

This clone was detected once. The chain carries TRBV5-1 and TRBJ1-4; TRBD1 might be the D (5 bases). The CDR3 is 13 residues long. Trimming shortened V by 5 bases and J by 8 bases, and 13 bases separated the two germline ends. Germline CDR1 reads SGHRS; CDR2 reads YFSETQ. This chain's CDR3 is CASRRTQGEKLFF. The CDR3 DNA sequence: TGCGCCAGCAGACGGACACAAGGGGAAAAACTGTTTTTT.

The chain links TRBV6-1 to TRBJ2-7; weak D call: TRBD1 (6 bases). The CDR3 covers 14 residues. Per germline, CDR1 MNHNS and CDR2 SASEGT. V dropped 7 bases and J dropped 3 bases, with 16 bases sitting between them. The CDR3 DNA sequence: TGTGCCAGCATCAATGACAGGTCCCACTACGAGCAGTACTTC. This translates into CASINDRSHYEQYF.

This chain links TRBV11-3 with TRBJ2-7, with a weak D call TRBD1 (7 bases). CDR3 length equals 16 residues. Germline V gene lookup returns CDR1 SGHNT and CDR2 YENEEA. Trimming removed 3 bases from V and 5 bases from J, with 20 bases in between. In DNA form, the CDR3 reads TGTGCCAGCAGCTTGGCGAACGACAGGGCGGGAAACGAGCAGTACTTC. Amino acid sequence: CASSLANDRAGNEQYF.

The chain is built from TRBV19 and TRBJ1-5; D not resolved. The CDR3 length is 14 residues. Germline V gives CDR1 LNHDA, CDR2 SQIVND (reference sequence). V dropped 7 bases and J dropped 0 bases, with 10 bases sitting between them. CDR3 bases: TGTGCCAGTACGGCAGCTTATAGCAATCAGCCCCAGCATTTT. This translates into CASTAAYSNQPQHF.

This clone appeared a few times. V usage is TRBV6-6 and J usage is TRBJ2-7; D might be TRBD2 (6 bases). The CDR3 loop spans 14 amino acids. Trimming took 6 bases from V and 1 from J, leaving 13 bases between them. Germline CDR1 reads MNHNY; CDR2 reads SVGAGI (reference sequence). The CDR3 DNA follows: TGTGCCAGCAGGGGCCGGGAGAGGTCCTACGAGCAGTACTTC. Translated, it gives CASRGRERSYEQYF.